This TCR beta chain stems from a study of blood T cells in healthy people across ages. Points from the study as a whole: Versus aged donors, long-lived donors had higher diversity and more naive CD4+ cells.

Trimming removed 3 bases at V and 3 bases at J, with 12 bases between. Germline CDR1 and CDR2: DFQATT and SNEGSKA (reference sequence). This CDR3 region has 14 residues. A second about 6 to 12 cycle PCR used barcoded and J-beta primers. TCRdb re-derived calls from the 5' RACE reads in MiXCR, one entry per CDR3 protein. The sample includes around 580,000 distinct CDR3 sequences, 40% to 50% of them seen just once. Each donor gave ten milliliters of peripheral blood. This clonotype has a handful of counts. What it binds is not known. This receptor was taken from an elderly man in good health. The chain joins TRBV20-1 to TRBJ2-4; D ambiguous. The sequencing sample was made of blood. The CDR3 DNA sequence: TGCAGTGCTAGGATGACCGCGATCAAAAACATTCAGTACTTC. It translates to CSARMTAIKNIQYF.